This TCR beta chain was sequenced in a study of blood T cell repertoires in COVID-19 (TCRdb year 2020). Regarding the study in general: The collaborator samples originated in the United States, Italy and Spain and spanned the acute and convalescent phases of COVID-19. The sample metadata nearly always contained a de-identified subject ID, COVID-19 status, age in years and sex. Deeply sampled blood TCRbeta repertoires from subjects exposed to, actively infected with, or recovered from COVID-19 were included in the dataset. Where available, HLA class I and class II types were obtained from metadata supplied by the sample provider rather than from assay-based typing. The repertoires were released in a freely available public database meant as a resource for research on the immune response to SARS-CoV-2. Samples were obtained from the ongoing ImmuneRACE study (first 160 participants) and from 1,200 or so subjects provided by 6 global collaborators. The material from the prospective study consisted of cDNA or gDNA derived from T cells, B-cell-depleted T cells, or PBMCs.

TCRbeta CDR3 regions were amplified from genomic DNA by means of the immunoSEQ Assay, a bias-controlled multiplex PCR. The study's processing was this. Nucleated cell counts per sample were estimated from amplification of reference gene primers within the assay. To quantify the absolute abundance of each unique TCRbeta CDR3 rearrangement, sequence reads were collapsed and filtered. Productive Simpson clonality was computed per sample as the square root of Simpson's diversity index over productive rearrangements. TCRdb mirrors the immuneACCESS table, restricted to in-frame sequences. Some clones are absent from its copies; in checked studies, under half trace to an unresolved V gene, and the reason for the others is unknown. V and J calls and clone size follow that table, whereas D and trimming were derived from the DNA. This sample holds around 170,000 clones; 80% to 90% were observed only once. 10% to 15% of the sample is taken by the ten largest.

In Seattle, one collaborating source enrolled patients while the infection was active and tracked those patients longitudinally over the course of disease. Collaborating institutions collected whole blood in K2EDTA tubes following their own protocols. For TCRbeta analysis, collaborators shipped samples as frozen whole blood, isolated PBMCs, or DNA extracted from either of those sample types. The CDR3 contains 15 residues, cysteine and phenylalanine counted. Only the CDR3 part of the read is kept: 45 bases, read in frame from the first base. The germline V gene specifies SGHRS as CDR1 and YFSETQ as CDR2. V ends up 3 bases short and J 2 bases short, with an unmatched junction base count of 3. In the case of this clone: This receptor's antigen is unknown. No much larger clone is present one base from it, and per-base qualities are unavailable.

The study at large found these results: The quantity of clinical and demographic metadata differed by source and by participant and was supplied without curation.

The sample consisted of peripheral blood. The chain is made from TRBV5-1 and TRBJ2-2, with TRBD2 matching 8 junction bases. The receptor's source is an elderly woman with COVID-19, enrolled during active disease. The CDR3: CASSSWTSNTGELFF. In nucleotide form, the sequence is TGCGCCAGCAGCTCTTGGACTAGCAACACCGGGGAGCTGTTTTTT.